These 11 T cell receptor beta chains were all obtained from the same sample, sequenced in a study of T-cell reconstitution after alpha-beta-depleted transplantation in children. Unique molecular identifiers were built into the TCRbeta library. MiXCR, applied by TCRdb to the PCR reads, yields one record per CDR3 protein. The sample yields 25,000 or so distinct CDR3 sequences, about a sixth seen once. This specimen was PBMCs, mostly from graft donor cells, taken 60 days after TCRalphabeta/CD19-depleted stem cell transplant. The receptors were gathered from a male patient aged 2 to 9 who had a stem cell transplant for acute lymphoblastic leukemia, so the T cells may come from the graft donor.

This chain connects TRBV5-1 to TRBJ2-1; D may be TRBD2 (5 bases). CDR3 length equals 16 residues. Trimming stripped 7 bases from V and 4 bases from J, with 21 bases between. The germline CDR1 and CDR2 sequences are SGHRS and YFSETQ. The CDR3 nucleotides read TGCGCCAGCGCCCCCCCCCTGGCGGGCCAGTACAATGAGCAGTTCTTC. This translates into CASAPPLAGQYNEQFF.

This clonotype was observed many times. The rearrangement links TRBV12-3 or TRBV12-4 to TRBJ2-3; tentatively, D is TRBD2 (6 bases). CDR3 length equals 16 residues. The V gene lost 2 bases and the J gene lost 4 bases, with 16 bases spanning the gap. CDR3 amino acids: CASSLSFRESPDTQYF. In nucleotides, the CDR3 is TGTGCCAGCAGTTTAAGTTTCCGGGAGTCGCCAGATACGCAGTATTTT.

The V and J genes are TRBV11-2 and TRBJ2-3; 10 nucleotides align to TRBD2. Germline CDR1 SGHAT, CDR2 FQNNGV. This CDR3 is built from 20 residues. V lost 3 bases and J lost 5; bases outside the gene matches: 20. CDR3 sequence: CASSFKRSPAGGLWKDTQYF. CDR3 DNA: TGTGCCAGCAGCTTCAAAAGATCTCCAGCGGGGGGGCTTTGGAAAGATACGCAGTATTTT.

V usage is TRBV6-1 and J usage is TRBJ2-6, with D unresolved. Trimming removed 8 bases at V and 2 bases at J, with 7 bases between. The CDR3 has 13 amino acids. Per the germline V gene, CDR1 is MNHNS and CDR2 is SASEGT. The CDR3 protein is CASGVTGANVLTF. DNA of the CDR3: TGTGCCAGCGGGGTCACTGGGGCCAACGTCCTGACTTTC.

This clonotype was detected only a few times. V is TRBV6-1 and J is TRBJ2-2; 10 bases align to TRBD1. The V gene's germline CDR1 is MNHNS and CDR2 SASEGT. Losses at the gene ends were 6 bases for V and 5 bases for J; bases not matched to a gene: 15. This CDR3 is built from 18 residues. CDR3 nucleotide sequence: TGTGCCAGCAGCTCAACCTCCTGGGGACAGGGGCAAACCGGGGAGCTGTTTTTT. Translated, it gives CASSSTSWGQGQTGELFF.

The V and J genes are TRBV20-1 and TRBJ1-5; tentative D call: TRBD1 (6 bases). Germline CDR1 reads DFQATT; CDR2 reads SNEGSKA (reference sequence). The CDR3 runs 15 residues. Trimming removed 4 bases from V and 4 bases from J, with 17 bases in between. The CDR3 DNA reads TGCAGTGCTAATCCGGAGCGAACAGGGAATCAGCCCCAGCATTTT. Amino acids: CSANPERTGNQPQHF.

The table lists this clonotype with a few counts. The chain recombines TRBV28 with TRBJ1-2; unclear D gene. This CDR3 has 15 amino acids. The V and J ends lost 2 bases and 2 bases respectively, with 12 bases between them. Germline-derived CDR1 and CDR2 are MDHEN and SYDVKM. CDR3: CASSLRSSWNYGYTF. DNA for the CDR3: TGTGCCAGCAGTTTAAGGTCATCATGGAACTATGGCTACACCTTC.

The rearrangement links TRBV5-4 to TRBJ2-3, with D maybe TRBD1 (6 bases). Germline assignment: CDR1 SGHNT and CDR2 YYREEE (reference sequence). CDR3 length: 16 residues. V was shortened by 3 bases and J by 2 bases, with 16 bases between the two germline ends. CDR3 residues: CASSSPKTGNTDTQYF. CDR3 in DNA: TGTGCCAGCAGCTCCCCAAAAACAGGGAACACAGATACGCAGTATTTT.

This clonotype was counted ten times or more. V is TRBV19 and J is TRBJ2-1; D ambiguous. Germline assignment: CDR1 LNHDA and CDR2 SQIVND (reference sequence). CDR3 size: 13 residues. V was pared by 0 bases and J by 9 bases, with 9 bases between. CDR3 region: CASSIDQRFEQFF. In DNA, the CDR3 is TGTGCCAGTAGTATAGATCAAAGGTTTGAGCAGTTCTTC.

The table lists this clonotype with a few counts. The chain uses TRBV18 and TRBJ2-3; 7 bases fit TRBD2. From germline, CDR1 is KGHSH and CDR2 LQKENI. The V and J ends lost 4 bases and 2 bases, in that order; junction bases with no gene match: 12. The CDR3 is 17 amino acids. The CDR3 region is CASSREPAGPITDTQYF. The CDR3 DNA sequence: TGTGCCAGCTCACGAGAACCAGCGGGACCTATCACAGATACGCAGTATTTT.

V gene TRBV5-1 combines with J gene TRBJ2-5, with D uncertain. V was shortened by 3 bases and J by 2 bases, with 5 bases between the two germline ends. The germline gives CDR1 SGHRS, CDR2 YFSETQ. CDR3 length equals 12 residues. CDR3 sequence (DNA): TGCGCCAGCAGCTCAGTACAAGAGACCCAGTACTTC. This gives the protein CASSSVQETQYF.